This T cell receptor (beta chain) is drawn from a study of OX40 agonist ivuxolimab in advanced cancers. Looking at the study overall: Intravenous ivuxolimab was administered to patients every 2 weeks at 0.01 to 10 mg/kg. Age averaged around 60 years (range roughly 23 to 79), and roughly 80% were male. Prior anti-PD-1, anti-PD-L1 or anti-CTLA-4 therapy did not bar entry, and about 38% had some.

Patients were ineligible given autoimmune disease history or systemic immunosuppression. Assay used: immunoSEQ multiplex PCR; TCRdb lists only in-frame clones, some missing. The table records more than 65,000 clones, around 89% of them present only once. The specimen was CD4+ or CD8+ T cells sorted from blood, collected in a trial of the OX40 agonist ivuxolimab. The clonotype comes from an adult with an advanced solid tumor such as melanoma, head and neck, liver or kidney cancer.

CDR3 in DNA: TGTGCCAGCAACCTTCTGGGGGACCCCGGGGAGCTGTTTTTT. This encodes CASNLLGDPGELFF. This chain joins TRBV28 and TRBJ2-2; D possibly matches TRBD1 or TRBD2 (5 bases each). CDR1 and CDR2 from the germline V gene are MDHEN and SYDVKM. The V and J ends lost 7 bases and 6 bases respectively, with 15 bases between them. This CDR3 has 14 amino acids.